This is a list of T cell receptor beta chains from one sample in a study of T cells after yellow fever vaccination. TCRdb re-called the 5' RACE reads through MiXCR, storing one row per CDR3 protein. This sample has some 120,000 distinct CDR3 sequences, with nearly 15% found just once. The sequences come from CD8+ T cells sorted from PBMCs, collected 5 days after the yellow fever booster vaccination. These receptors originate from a man between 18 and 29 years old who received the YFV17D yellow fever vaccine. The conserved cysteine and the conserved F or W are not part of the CDR3 here. The order of the fields is J gene, clone size, D gene, V gene, CDR3 protein. D genes are given only for firm matches. The size field is filled for only some rows; it gives once, few, many or a size class.

J: TRBJ2-2; size: .; D: .; V: TRBV27; CDR3: ASSLLIRGELF
J: TRBJ1-2; size: few; D: .; V: TRBV6-1; CDR3: ASSLGAGDGYT
J: TRBJ2-2; size: .; D: TRBD1; V: TRBV7-9; CDR3: ASSSGTEYTGELF
J: TRBJ1-1; size: few; D: .; V: TRBV9; CDR3: ASSESSGARTEAF
J: TRBJ2-1; size: .; D: .; V: TRBV27; CDR3: ASSSAEGENEQF
J: TRBJ2-7; size: .; D: .; V: TRBV29-1; CDR3: SVRVQLGEQY
J: TRBJ2-7; size: few; D: .; V: TRBV25-1; CDR3: ASSEFVDYLGEQY
J: TRBJ1-1; size: few; D: .; V: TRBV29-1; CDR3: SVARGEVF
J: TRBJ2-5; size: .; D: TRBD1; V: TRBV4-1; CDR3: ASSPSPGTGKTQY
J: TRBJ2-1; size: many; D: .; V: TRBV25-1; CDR3: ASSAPRGPTPGSYNEQF
J: TRBJ1-1; size: .; D: TRBD1; V: TRBV4-1; CDR3: ASSQVETGGMNTEAF
J: TRBJ2-1; size: few; D: .; V: TRBV12-3/TRBV12-4; CDR3: ASSGFGGSYNEQF
J: TRBJ2-5; size: .; D: TRBD2; V: TRBV7-9; CDR3: ASSLAEYSGVTQETQY
J: TRBJ2-1; size: few; D: .; V: TRBV25-1; CDR3: ASGIVNEQF
J: TRBJ1-1; size: .; D: .; V: TRBV9; CDR3: ASSVSNDGGYTEAF
J: TRBJ1-5; size: .; D: .; V: TRBV5-5; CDR3: ASSIGSYSNQPQH
J: TRBJ2-2; size: .; D: .; V: TRBV27; CDR3: ASTGGTGELF
J: TRBJ2-1; size: many; D: .; V: TRBV7-9; CDR3: ASQGAAGMYEQF